Listed below are T cell receptor beta chains from one sample, sequenced in a study of T-cell memory formation after mild COVID-19. TCRdb passed the 5' RACE reads through MiXCR, listing each CDR3 protein once. The table has about 320,000 distinct CDR3 sequences, roughly an eighth seen once. The sample consisted of PBMCs or a T cell subset sorted from them (not recorded which). These receptors came from a man between 18 and 29 years old who had mild COVID-19 (a few samples of this study predate the infection). Cell type and time point are not known. CDR3s include the opening cysteine and the closing phenylalanine or tryptophan. Fields, in order: J gene, D gene, V gene, clone size, CDR3 DNA, CDR3 protein. D genes are given only for firm matches. Clone size, where shown, is once, few, many, or a class for clones that have expanded.

J: TRBJ1-5; D: NA; V: TRBV6-2/TRBV6-3; size: few; DNA: TGTGCCAGCAGTGACACCCGAGAGCCCCAGCATTTT; CDR3: CASSDTREPQHF
J: TRBJ2-2; D: TRBD2; V: TRBV7-2; size: few; DNA: TGTGCCAGCAGCTCTAGCGGGGGGGCCCTGACCGGGGAGCTGTTTTTT; CDR3: CASSSSGGALTGELFF
J: TRBJ2-3; D: TRBD2; V: TRBV5-1; size: few; DNA: TGCGCCAGCAGCTGGACTAGCGGGGGTAGCACAGATACGCAGTATTTT; CDR3: CASSWTSGGSTDTQYF
J: TRBJ2-2; D: NA; V: TRBV29-1; size: NA; DNA: TGCAGCGTGGATCGGTTAGGGGACACCGGGGAGCTGTTTTTT; CDR3: CSVDRLGDTGELFF
J: TRBJ1-1; D: NA; V: TRBV6-2/TRBV6-3; size: NA; DNA: TGTGCCAGCGGGGGGTACACTGAAGCTTTCTTT; CDR3: CASGGYTEAFF
J: TRBJ2-7; D: NA; V: TRBV12-3/TRBV12-4; size: NA; DNA: TGTGCCAGCAGTTTGGTTTATAACGAGCAGTACTTC; CDR3: CASSLVYNEQYF
J: TRBJ2-3; D: NA; V: TRBV7-2; size: many; DNA: TGTGCCAGCAAATTCTGGGGGGCCTTAGATACGCAGTATTTT; CDR3: CASKFWGALDTQYF
J: TRBJ1-4; D: NA; V: TRBV18; size: NA; DNA: TGTGCCAGCTCACCGGGTACAGCCCCAACTAATGAAAAACTGTTTTTT; CDR3: CASSPGTAPTNEKLFF
J: TRBJ2-5; D: TRBD2; V: TRBV7-9; size: NA; DNA: TGTGCCAGCAGCAGAGAGACTAGCTCGACCCAAGAGACCCAGTACTTC; CDR3: CASSRETSSTQETQYF
J: TRBJ2-2; D: TRBD1; V: TRBV5-1; size: few; DNA: TGCGCCAGCAGCCCGGGACAGGGTGTCGTGGAGCTGTTTTTT; CDR3: CASSPGQGVVELFF
J: TRBJ2-3; D: TRBD2; V: TRBV6-6; size: NA; DNA: TGTGCCAGCAGTTACGGACTAGACACAGATACGCAGTATTTT; CDR3: CASSYGLDTDTQYF
J: TRBJ1-2; D: NA; V: TRBV20-1; size: many; DNA: TGCAGTGCTAGAGATGGGACATCGGGTGGCTACACCTTC; CDR3: CSARDGTSGGYTF
J: TRBJ2-1; D: NA; V: TRBV20-1; size: NA; DNA: TGCAGTGCTAGAGCGGGGCCCCCCGGTGATGAGCAGTTCTTC; CDR3: CSARAGPPGDEQFF
J: TRBJ1-4; D: TRBD1; V: TRBV6-1; size: many; DNA: TGTGCCAGCAGTCCCGACAGGGAAACCGGAAAACTGTTTTTT; CDR3: CASSPDRETGKLFF
J: TRBJ2-7; D: TRBD1; V: TRBV10-1; size: NA; DNA: TGCGCCAGCAAACCAGGACAGGGATTCGAGCAGTACTTC; CDR3: CASKPGQGFEQYF
J: TRBJ2-7; D: NA; V: TRBV7-2; size: NA; DNA: TGTGCCAGCAGCCCCGGACGGCCGTGGGGCGAGCAGTACTTC; CDR3: CASSPGRPWGEQYF
J: TRBJ1-2; D: NA; V: TRBV12-3/TRBV12-4; size: NA; DNA: TGTGCCAGCAGTTTTTCACAGTCGGCTGGCTACACCTTC; CDR3: CASSFSQSAGYTF
J: TRBJ2-5; D: NA; V: TRBV7-9; size: NA; DNA: TGTGCCAGCAGCTGGGGACACGATCAAGAGACCCAGTACTTC; CDR3: CASSWGHDQETQYF
J: TRBJ1-5; D: TRBD1; V: TRBV19; size: NA; DNA: TGTGCCAGTAGTACCGGACAGGGGGTCTTGAGCAATCAGCCCCAGCATTTT; CDR3: CASSTGQGVLSNQPQHF
J: TRBJ2-3; D: NA; V: TRBV20-1; size: few; DNA: TGCAGTGCTAGGTCCACAGATACGCAGTATTTT; CDR3: CSARSTDTQYF
J: TRBJ2-3; D: NA; V: TRBV5-1; size: many; DNA: TGCGCCAGCAGCCATAGTAATTCTGCAGATACGCAGTATTTT; CDR3: CASSHSNSADTQYF
J: TRBJ2-5; D: TRBD2; V: TRBV6-6; size: few; DNA: TGTGCCAGCAGTTACTCGACACTAGCGGGGGGCCGCCAAGAGACCCAGTACTTC; CDR3: CASSYSTLAGGRQETQYF
J: TRBJ1-2; D: NA; V: TRBV20-1; size: many; DNA: TGCAGTGCTAGGGCCGGGACCAAGTATGGCTACACCTTC; CDR3: CSARAGTKYGYTF
J: TRBJ2-1; D: NA; V: TRBV5-1; size: many; DNA: TGCGCCAGCAGCTTGGGTTTCGACAATGAGCAGTTCTTC; CDR3: CASSLGFDNEQFF
J: TRBJ2-7; D: TRBD1; V: TRBV5-1; size: NA; DNA: TGCGCCAGCAGCCACAATGGGGACAGGCGGTACGAGCAGTACTTC; CDR3: CASSHNGDRRYEQYF
J: TRBJ2-1; D: NA; V: TRBV3-1; size: few; DNA: TGTGCCAGCACGGGACGGAGTTTGGATGAGCAGTTCTTC; CDR3: CASTGRSLDEQFF